This TCR beta chain derives from a study of long-term antiretroviral therapy in people with HIV. Study overall: Some samples came about a decade before the 2015 immediate-ART recommendation, and these were the earliest. Whole-study findings and limits: ART adherence was not documented, and neither viral resistance nor therapy changes had any data.

No fewer than two post-ART and no fewer than one pre-ART PBMC samples existed for each donor. Concerning this clone itself: Its antigen is unidentified.

This CDR3 is built from 15 residues. V trimming: 0 bases; J trimming: 8 bases; junction bases outside the gene matches: 5. CDR1 and CDR2 (germline): SGHTA, FQGTGA. Survey-level immunoSEQ v3.0 assays were run. For every sample, sequencing targeted about 40,000-50,000 T-cell genomes. Clones were sequenced by immunoSEQ multiplex PCR, and TCRdb holds only the in-frame ones, with some missing. In the table there are tens of thousands of clones, approximately 89% of which are singletons. V is TRBV7-3 and J is TRBJ2-1, with 9 positions matching TRBD2. The sequence came from a woman in her forties or fifties with HIV. The starting material was unsorted PBMCs, obtained 0.1 years before starting antiretroviral therapy. The CDR3 bases are TGTGCCAGCAGCTTAACGCGGGCGGGGGGGCATGAGCAGTTCTTC. It is translated as CASSLTRAGGHEQFF.